Shown below are 9 T cell receptor beta chains from a single sample sequenced in a study of blood T cell repertoires in COVID-19. Libraries were prepared by immunoSEQ multiplex PCR; TCRdb keeps only in-frame clonotypes and omits some of them. Of 100,000 to 120,000 clones listed, roughly 82% are singletons. Sequenced input: peripheral blood. The receptors derive from a woman aged 55-70 years with acute or convalescent COVID-19.

This CDR3 is CASSSLDRLNGYTF. The CDR3, as DNA: TGTGCCAGCAGTTCTCTCGACAGGTTGAACGGCTACACCTTC. The rearrangement links TRBV27 to TRBJ1-2; maybe TRBD1 (6 bases). Trimming pared 4 bases from V and 8 bases from J, leaving 17 bases between. Per the germline V gene, CDR1 is MNHEY and CDR2 is SMNVEV (reference sequence). This CDR3 comprises 14 residues.

V usage is TRBV12-3 or TRBV12-4 and J usage is TRBJ1-1; 7 bases are a match to TRBD1. Trimming cost V 4 bases and J 7 bases; bases outside gene matches: 3. This CDR3 is built from 12 residues. As DNA, the CDR3 is TGTGCCAGCAGTTCGACAGGGTATGAAGCTTTCTTT. This translates into CASSSTGYEAFF.

The V call is TRBV18, the J call TRBJ2-5; D might be TRBD1 (5 bases). The CDR3 spans 13 residues. CDR1 is KGHSH, CDR2 LQKENI, per germline. V lost 8 bases, J lost 2 bases, and 12 bases lay in between. CDR3: CASATGIQETQYF. CDR3 nucleotides: TGTGCCAGCGCCACAGGTATTCAAGAGACCCAGTACTTC. The entire variable domain, with the rest obtained from reference TRBV18 and TRBJ2-5, is as follows: NAGVMQNPRHLVRRRGQEARLRCSPMKGHSHVYWYRQLPEEGLKFMVYLQKENIIDESGMPKERFSAEFPKEGPSILRIQQVVRGDSAAYFCASATGIQETQYFGPGTRLLVL.

V is TRBV19 and J is TRBJ1-1; D is uncertain. From germline, CDR1 is LNHDA and CDR2 SQIVND (reference sequence). There are 15 residues in the CDR3. Trimming stripped 4 bases from V and 0 bases from J, with 12 bases between. CDR3 nucleotide sequence: TGTGCCAGTAGTAAAAGAGGGCTCATGAACACTGAAGCTTTCTTT. This codes for CASSKRGLMNTEAFF. The full variable domain, completed using reference TRBV19 and TRBJ1-1, is DGGITQSPKYLFRKEGQNVTLSCEQNLNHDAMYWYRQDPGQGLRLIYYSQIVNDFQKGDIAEGYSVSREKKESFPLTVTSAQKNPTAFYLCASSKRGLMNTEAFFGQGTRLTVV.

The gene calls are TRBV5-6 and TRBJ1-1, with 10 bases matching TRBD1. V dropped 3 bases and J dropped 7; count of bases not matched to a gene: 3. Germline loops: CDR1 SGHDT, CDR2 YYEEEE. The CDR3 runs 13 residues. The CDR3 here is CASSSGQGFEAFF. CDR3 coding DNA: TGTGCCAGCAGCTCGGGACAGGGGTTTGAAGCTTTCTTT. Full variable domain (remainder filled in from reference TRBV5-6 and TRBJ1-1): DAGVTQSPTHLIKTRGQQVTLRCSPKSGHDTVSWYQQALGQGPQFIFQYYEEEERQRGNFPDRFSGHQFPNYSSELNVNALLLGDSALYLCASSSGQGFEAFFGQGTRLTVV.

The V gene is TRBV11-3, the J gene TRBJ2-3; 7 bases line up with TRBD2. The CDR3 length is 14 residues. In germline, CDR1 is SGHNT, CDR2 YENEEA. The V and J ends lost 6 bases and 5 bases, in that order; junction bases with no gene match: 8. The CDR3 bases are TGTGCCAGCAGTTCGGGACTATTTGAAGATACGCAGTATTTT. This codes for CASSSGLFEDTQYF.

This chain joins TRBV3-1 (or the pseudogene TRBV3-2) and TRBJ1-1, with D unclear. CDR1 and CDR2 (germline): LGHDT, YNNKEL (reference sequence). This CDR3 spans 15 amino acids. V was clipped by 1 base and J by 1 base, with 10 bases between them. For the CDR3, the DNA is TGTGCCAGCAGCCAAGGGTTTCACTCGAACACTGAAGCTTTCTTT. This gives the protein CASSQGFHSNTEAFF.

The genes are TRBV6-6 and TRBJ2-7, with TRBD2 as a possible D gene (5 bases). The CDR3 runs 13 residues. Germline V lookup: CDR1 MNHNY, CDR2 SVGAGI (reference sequence). V was trimmed by 3 bases and J by 4 bases, leaving 10 bases between them. The CDR3 bases are TGTGCCAGCAGTTATGAGAGGGAATACGAGCAGTACTTC. Protein product: CASSYEREYEQYF.

The chain combines TRBV7-8 with TRBJ1-5; D unresolved. Germline loops: CDR1 SGHVS, CDR2 FQNEAQ. The CDR3 runs 15 residues. V gave up 1 base and J gave up 0 bases, with 7 bases separating them. CDR3 loop: CASSLGLLSNQPQHF. CDR3 nucleotide sequence: TGTGCCAGCAGCTTAGGTCTCCTTAGCAATCAGCCCCAGCATTTT.